The sequence of this T cell receptor (beta chain) was determined in a study of tumor-infiltrating lymphocytes in primary liver carcinoma. Background on the study: Subjects presented with primary liver carcinoma managed by surgical resection. Broader study findings: Tumors had a significantly higher top-250-clone fraction than blood (p = 0.039).

The CDR3 extends over 13 amino acids. CDR1 is SGHAT, CDR2 FQDESV, per germline (reference sequence). Trimming took 6 bases from V and 4 from J, leaving 11 bases between them. Germline DNA was extracted too, while blood RNA derived from unsorted whole blood. In the case of this clonotype: What it recognizes is unknown.

TCR beta cDNA was reverse-transcribed from about 0.45 ug of total RNA. The reaction used a constant-region primer and ProtoScript II reverse transcriptase. Sequencing libraries for TCR beta derived from three nested multiplex PCR rounds that used slightly modified ARM-PCR. In the first two PCR rounds, TRBV1-TRBV30 forward primers were paired with a C-beta reverse primer, and each round lasted around 10 cycles. TCRdb processed the multiplex PCR reads anew with MiXCR; each CDR3 protein has one entry. The table lists approximately 310,000 distinct CDR3 sequences, about 60% of them singletons. The rearrangement links TRBV11-1 to TRBJ2-3; D is ambiguous. The TCR originated in a man in his forties with primary liver carcinoma and hepatitis B virus infection. The sequencing input was peripheral blood. CDR3 amino acids: CASSRSVADTQYF. CDR3 coding DNA: TGTGCCAGCAGTCGGTCCGTAGCAGATACGCAGTATTTT.